This paragraph reports one T cell receptor (beta chain). Its target is unknown. The sample is drawn from a study of shared clonotypes between healthy human individuals. Study details: The people who gave samples were a couple of women and a few men aged 18 to 49.

The CDR3 has 15 residues. V was clipped by 6 bases and J by 3 bases, with 15 bases between them. Germline lookup yields CDR1 SGHRS and CDR2 YFSETQ. General study points: A handful of donors had about 5% of their naive CD4 clonotypes in common. Clonotypes not shared had lower generation probabilities than those common to all four donors.

Deep was the level at which the assay was run. Method: immunoSEQ multiplex PCR; TCRdb's copy keeps in-frame clones and lacks some. The data show more than 850,000 clones, roughly 74% seen once. This TCR came from a man aged 18 to 29 in good health. Some clones in this sample may be carry-over from other donors' samples. The chain carries TRBV5-1 and TRBJ1-4; D is undetermined. The sequencing input was memory CD4+ T cells from PBMCs. Specified subset: CD45RA-negative fraction. In DNA, the CDR3 is TGCGCCAGCAAGCTTGGGTATCAGGCTAATGAAAAACTGTTTTTT. Encoded protein: CASKLGYQANEKLFF.